This T cell receptor beta chain was identified during a study of CD8 T cells in ankylosing spondylitis. Study-level points and caveats: A TCR beta motif of 7 to 9 highly homologous variants seemed to mark ankylosing spondylitis blood. Reportedly, significant enrichment of disease-linked clones occurred in matched ankylosing spondylitis synovial fluid. The disease-linked clones had a CD8+ phenotype and low blood frequencies.

This clonotype was observed at least ten times. Its cognate antigen is unknown. Germline CDR1 LGHNA, CDR2 YNFKEQ. CDR3 size: 16 residues. The junction had 8 bases not matched to a gene; V was cut back by 5 bases and J by 4 bases. Each TCR beta library was made by quantitative 5'-RACE that incorporated molecular barcodes. TCRdb re-derived calls from the 5' RACE reads in MiXCR, one entry per CDR3 protein. The table records 200,000 to 300,000 distinct CDR3 sequences, about 10% of them present only once. The specimen sequenced was blood, either unsorted or a sorted T cell fraction (not recorded which). This chain links TRBV4-2 with TRBJ2-3; 11 bases map to TRBD2. This clonotype originated in a male donor with ankylosing spondylitis or in good health (not recorded which). The CDR3 DNA reads as TGTGCCAGCAGCTCAGATACTAGCGGGGGTTCAGATACGCAGTATTTT. Protein sequence: CASSSDTSGGSDTQYF.